Following are 8 T cell receptor beta chains from one sample sequenced in a study of T cells after yellow fever vaccination. One entry per CDR3 protein results from TCRdb running MiXCR on the 5' RACE reads. The table has 400,000 or so distinct CDR3 sequences, 11% seen once; the top ten hold less than 20%. The sequencing used PBMCs, collected on the day of the first yellow fever vaccination. Source of these receptors: a young man who received the YFV17D yellow fever vaccine.

This clonotype was found many times. The chain couples TRBV4-1 to TRBJ2-3; the D is unclear. The CDR3 consists of 13 residues. Per germline, CDR1 MGHRA and CDR2 YSYEKL. Trimming removed 1 base from V and 6 bases from J, with 8 bases in between. CDR3 protein: CASSQGLGDTQYF. The CDR3 DNA follows: TGCGCCAGCAGCCAAGGTTTGGGGGATACGCAGTATTTT.

CDR3: CATLDSYNSPLHF. DNA for the CDR3: TGTGCCACGCTTGACTCCTATAATTCACCCCTCCACTTT. This chain links TRBV6-6 with TRBJ1-6; D ambiguous. The CDR3 spans 13 residues. Germline values: CDR1 MNHNY, CDR2 SVGAGI (reference sequence). V was shortened by 10 bases and J by 0 bases, with 7 bases between the two germline ends.

DNA of the CDR3: TGTGCCAGCAGCCATCCCGAGGGGCAAGCTTTCTTT. Translating gives CASSHPEGQAFF. The V call is TRBV3-1, the J call TRBJ1-1; D may be TRBD1 (5 bases). Germline V CDR1 and CDR2: LGHDT, YNNKEL (reference sequence). V was trimmed by 3 bases and J by 9 bases, leaving 11 bases between them. This CDR3 is built from 12 residues.

Only a few counts were recorded for this clonotype. The gene calls are TRBV4-3 and TRBJ1-4; tentatively, D is TRBD1 (6 bases). The germline CDR1 and CDR2 sequences are LGHNA and YSLEER. The V gene lost 4 bases and the J gene lost 4 bases, with 13 bases spanning the gap. The CDR3 sequence is 15 residues long. The CDR3 is CASSRRGRDNEKLFF. The CDR3 DNA reads TGCGCCAGCAGCCGTCGGGGGCGAGATAATGAAAAACTGTTTTTT.

The chain carries TRBV7-9 and TRBJ1-1; 7 nucleotides match TRBD1. CDR1 is SEHNR, CDR2 FQNEAQ, per germline (reference sequence). This CDR3 region has 14 residues. V dropped 7 bases and J dropped 5; count of bases not matched to a gene: 10. CDR3 nucleotide sequence: TGTGCCAGCACTGGGACAGTCGGTGGTACTGAAGCTTTCTTT. It translates to CASTGTVGGTEAFF.

This clonotype was seen only a few times. J is TRBJ2-3 and V is TRBV20-1; TRBD2 matches at 10 bases. Trimming at V came to 0 bases and at J to 3 bases, leaving 3 bases not matched to a gene. Germline values: CDR1 DFQATT, CDR2 SNEGSKA (reference sequence). The CDR3 covers 15 residues. DNA of the CDR3: TGCAGTGCTAGAGATCGGACTAGCGGAACAGATACGCAGTATTTT. Its translation: CSARDRTSGTDTQYF.

V is TRBV19 and J is TRBJ2-5; D is perhaps TRBD1 (6 bases). The length of the CDR3 is 14 residues. CDR1 is LNHDA and CDR2 is SQIVND in the germline V gene (reference sequence). Trimming pared 5 bases from V and 6 bases from J, leaving 16 bases between. The CDR3 is CASSQTGQLQTQYF. CDR3 DNA sequence: TGTGCCAGTAGTCAGACAGGACAATTGCAGACCCAGTACTTC.

This sequence joins TRBV4-3 and TRBJ2-2, with no clear D. This CDR3 is 14 amino acids long. CDR1 is LGHNA and CDR2 is YSLEER in the germline V gene. Trimming took 0 bases from V and 6 from J, leaving 8 bases between them. CDR3 DNA: TGCGCCAGCAGCCAAGATCCTGGTCCCGGGGAGCTGTTTTTT. It encodes CASSQDPGPGELFF.